This entry features one T cell receptor (beta chain) sequence. Its antigen remains unknown. The CDR3 is made up of 14 amino acids. Germline V gives CDR1 MNHEY, CDR2 SMNVEV (reference sequence). V dropped 5 bases and J dropped 3 bases, with 13 bases sitting between them. The data derive from a study of shared clonotypes between healthy human individuals. Study results and caveats: Enrolling few donors narrowed the genetic and exposure-history diversity that was represented.

Naive CD4+ cells were CD45RA-selected; the remaining cells were memory. Original processing notes: ImmunoSEQ output lacked quality scores and full-length reads, limiting matched filtering. Repertoires were generated with immunoSEQ multiplex PCR, while TCRdb's copy carries only in-frame clones and drops some. D and trimming come from the DNA, and the V and J calls and clone size come from that table. The profile covers hundreds of thousands of clones, with under 80% appearing a single time and 1.5% to 2% taken by the ten largest. Sequencing used memory CD4+ T cells sorted from blood. Subset of the sample: CD45RA-negative fraction. The chain recombines TRBV27 with TRBJ1-1; D gene unclear. This clonotype originated in a woman in her 30s in good health. The CDR3 here is CASSPVPRYTEAFF. The DNA of the CDR3 is TGTGCCAGCAGTCCAGTACCCAGATACACTGAAGCTTTCTTT.